The 23 T cell receptor beta chains below were found in one sample sequenced in a study of T cell clonality in common variable immunodeficiency. Sequencing used immunoSEQ multiplex PCR; TCRdb keeps in-frame clones, though not all of them. The sample yields more than 55,000 clones, without any singletons. Sequences were obtained from peripheral blood mononuclear cells. The receptors stem from a person aged 18-70 years in good health.

This clone has a count of ten or more. The DNA ends 3 residues before the CDR3 does, and the rest of the CDR3 is filled in from the germline J gene. The chain employs TRBV5-1 and TRBJ2-1; D is perhaps TRBD1 (6 bases). V was pared by 7 bases and J by 4 bases, with 15 bases between. The germline V gene encodes CDR1 SGHRS and CDR2 YFSETQ. There are 14 residues in the CDR3. CDR3 sequence reads: CASSTGQSYNEQFF. Incomplete CDR3 DNA: TGCGCCAGCTCTACAGGACAGAGTTACAATGAG. The full variable domain, with the rest looked up from reference TRBV5-1 and TRBJ2-1, is KAGVTQTPRYLIKTRGQQVTLSCSPISGHRSVSWYQQTPGQGLQFLFEYFSETQRNKGNFPGRFSGRQFSNSRSEMNVSTLELGDSALYLCASSTGQSYNEQFFGPGTRLTVL.

This clone was found many times. One junction end does not reproduce the germline sequence, and a read error may be involved. The read terminates 3 residues ahead of where the CDR3 ends, so the germline J gene completes it. This chain connects TRBV20-1 to TRBJ2-3; 10 nucleotides match TRBD2. This CDR3 is built from 17 residues. CDR1 and CDR2 from the germline V gene are DFQATT and SNEGSKA (reference sequence). CDR3 amino acids: CSPRTSGPFGGTDTQYF. The part of the CDR3 DNA that was read is TGCAGTCCTAGGACTAGCGGCCCCTTTGGAGGCACAGATACG.

This clone was found many times. The read ends 3 residues before the CDR3 terminus; that terminus is restored from the germline J gene. The chain couples TRBV15 to TRBJ1-1; tentatively, D is TRBD1 (5 bases). The CDR3 is 16 amino acids. Trimming cost V 1 base and J 1 base, with 13 bases left between them. CDR1 LNHNV and CDR2 YYDKDF come from the germline V gene (reference sequence). The CDR3 DNA, read in part, is TGTGCCACCAGCAGAGGGGGGGACGGAGGGAACACTGAA. Residues: CATSRGGDGGNTE. The full CDR3 protein is CATSRGGDGGNTEAFF.

This clone was seen repeatedly, ten times or more. The CDR3 extends 3 residues past the end of the read, so its final part is completed from the germline J gene. The chain is built from TRBV20-1 and TRBJ2-7; the D is unclear. The CDR3 runs to 14 residues. CDR1 and CDR2 (germline): DFQATT, SNEGSKA (reference sequence). V gave up 0 bases and J gave up 3 bases, with 12 bases separating them. The DNA read from the CDR3 is TGCAGTGCTAGAGATCTCGGCGGATACTACGAG. Amino acid sequence: CSARDLGGYYE. The whole CDR3 protein is CSARDLGGYYEQYF.

This clone showed up many times. The read comes to an end 3 residues before the CDR3 does, leaving the germline J gene to fill in the end. V usage is TRBV4-1 and J usage is TRBJ2-3, with 7 nucleotides matching TRBD1. The V gene end was trimmed by 4 bases and the J gene end by 3 bases; junction bases not matched to a gene: 4. This CDR3 spans 14 amino acids. In germline, CDR1 is MGHRA, CDR2 YSYEKL. The CDR3: CASSLQGNTDTQYF. CDR3 DNA (partial): TGCGCCAGCAGCCTACAGGGGAATACAGATACG.

This clone was found a few times. The read ends 3 residues before the CDR3 terminus; that terminus is restored from the germline J gene. The J gene is TRBJ2-7, the V gene TRBV27; a weak D match, TRBD1 (7 bases). The CDR3 runs to 13 residues. Trimming cost V 8 bases and J 6 bases, with 17 bases left between them. The V gene's germline CDR1 is MNHEY and CDR2 SMNVEV (reference sequence). The CDR3 sequence is CASGGGPTTEQYF. The part of the CDR3 DNA that was read is TGTGCCAGCGGAGGGGGCCCTACAACCGAG.

This clone was seen many times. The chain's CDR3 is CASSPRIRDEQFF. The covered CDR3 bases are TGTGCCAGCAGCCCCCGGATTCGGGATGAG. V gene TRBV7-9 combines with J gene TRBJ2-1; D is undetermined. The DNA ends 3 residues before the CDR3 does, and the rest of the CDR3 is filled in from the germline J gene. The ends were cut back, 5 bases at V and 8 bases at J, with 13 bases in the middle. The CDR3 contains 13 residues. Germline-derived CDR1 and CDR2 are SEHNR and FQNEAQ (reference sequence).

This clone was seen only a few times. The CDR3 end lies 3 residues beyond the end of the read and is filled in from the germline J gene. V gene TRBV20-1 combines with J gene TRBJ1-6, with 8 bases fitting TRBD1. Germline V lookup: CDR1 DFQATT, CDR2 SNEGSKA (reference sequence). Trimming at V came to 0 bases and at J to 8 bases, leaving 0 bases not matched to a gene. The CDR3 runs 13 residues. The covered CDR3 bases are TGCAGTGCTAGAGAGGACAGGGATTCACCC. This encodes CSAREDRDSP. The CDR3 as a whole reads CSAREDRDSPLHF.

This clone was seen at least ten times. The CDR3 sequence is CSARDRGRVSGELFF. The part of the CDR3 DNA that was read is TGCAGTGCTAGAGATCGCGGGAGGGTGAGCGGGGAG. The chain uses TRBV20-1 and TRBJ2-2; 9 bases align to TRBD2. The read halts 3 residues ahead of the CDR3 end, with the missing end drawn from the germline J gene. Per germline, CDR1 DFQATT and CDR2 SNEGSKA (reference sequence). The V segment lost 0 bases and the J segment 7 bases; nucleotides outside the gene matches: 6. This CDR3 spans 15 amino acids.

This clone appeared many times. The read terminates 3 residues before the CDR3 end, so the remaining end is supplied by the germline J gene. The V gene is TRBV6-1, the J gene TRBJ2-2; D possibly corresponds to TRBD1 (5 bases). V lost 2 bases, J lost 4 bases, and 11 bases lay in between. This CDR3 is 15 amino acids long. Germline CDR1 reads MNHNS; CDR2 reads SASEGT. The CDR3 bases that were read are TGTGCCAGCAGTGAAAGGGGCAGAGGCACCGGGGAG. This translates into CASSERGRGTGE. The whole CDR3 protein reads CASSERGRGTGELFF.

At least ten counts were recorded for this clone. The CDR3 goes on 3 residues after the read ends, and that part is filled in from the germline J gene. Other DNA sequences within the sample encode an identical CDR3. The V and J genes are TRBV18 and TRBJ1-1; tentatively, D is TRBD1 (5 bases). There are 14 residues in the CDR3. V dropped 1 base and J dropped 1 base, with 7 bases sitting between them. Per germline, CDR1 KGHSH and CDR2 LQKENI. The part of the CDR3 DNA that was read is TGTGCCAGCTCACCACGGACACAGAACACTGAA. Amino acid sequence: CASSPRTQNTE. The CDR3 reads in full as CASSPRTQNTEAFF.

This clone was observed many times. Read sequence stops 3 residues before the CDR3 end, and the germline J gene provides the missing end. This chain joins TRBV5-1 and TRBJ2-1; D might be TRBD1 (6 bases). V shed 0 bases and J shed 9 bases, with 10 bases lying between them. Looked up from germline, CDR1 is SGHRS and CDR2 is YFSETQ. The CDR3 totals 13 residues. CDR3 DNA (partial): TGCGCCAGCAGCTTGGCAGGGGTTGGTGAG. Translation gives CASSLAGVGE. The complete CDR3 sequence is CASSLAGVGEQFF.

This clone was observed at least ten times. The DNA ends 3 residues before the CDR3 does, and the rest of the CDR3 is filled in from the germline J gene. The V call is TRBV2, the J call TRBJ1-4, with D possibly TRBD1 on 6 matching bases. Germline lookup yields CDR1 SNHLY and CDR2 FYNNEI. This CDR3 contains 14 residues. V lost 6 bases and J 7 bases, leaving 15 bases between the germline ends. CDR3 protein: CASSETGYGEKLFF. Partial CDR3 DNA: TGTGCCAGCAGCGAAACAGGGTACGGTGAAAAA.

This clone occurred many times. Read coverage stops 3 residues before the CDR3 terminus; the germline J gene supplies the remainder. V and J are TRBV2 and TRBJ1-3; no clear D gene. V was shortened by 10 bases and J by 0 bases, with 10 bases between the two germline ends. In germline, CDR1 is SNHLY, CDR2 FYNNEI. This CDR3 is 13 amino acids long. CDR3 DNA, as far as it was read: TGTGCCAACGTACAGAGCTCTGGAAACACC. Translating gives CANVQSSGNT. The entire CDR3 is CANVQSSGNTIYF.

Ten or more counts support this clone. The read comes to an end 3 residues before the CDR3 does, leaving the germline J gene to fill in the end. V is TRBV5-1 and J is TRBJ2-1; 11 nucleotides match TRBD2. Germline CDR1 SGHRS, CDR2 YFSETQ. The length of the CDR3 is 15 residues. The V and J ends lost 3 bases and 4 bases, in that order; junction bases with no gene match: 3. CDR3 bases read: TGCGCCAGCAGCTCGGGACTAGCGGATTACAATGAG. Protein product: CASSSGLADYNE. The whole CDR3 sequence is CASSSGLADYNEQFF.

This clone was observed many times. Read data end 3 residues before the CDR3 end; the end is taken from the germline J gene. The V call is TRBV7-9, the J call TRBJ1-4; tentatively, D is TRBD1 (5 bases). This CDR3 has 15 residues. Germline V gene sequence: CDR1 SEHNR, CDR2 FQNEAQ (reference sequence). Trimming shortened V by 0 bases and J by 8 bases, and 13 bases separated the two germline ends. This CDR3 reads CASSLALGEGEKLFF. The DNA read from the CDR3 is TGTGCCAGCAGCTTAGCGCTGGGAGAGGGGGAAAAA.

As regards this clone: The sequenced fragment ends 3 residues before the CDR3 boundary, so the rest is inferred from the germline J gene. The chain joins TRBV20-1 to TRBJ2-5; TRBD2 matches 13 bases. The CDR3 contains 15 residues. Germline V gives CDR1 DFQATT, CDR2 SNEGSKA (reference sequence). Trimming removed 6 bases from V and 4 bases from J; junction bases left unmatched: 8. The DNA read from the CDR3 is TGCAGTGCCCCGGGACTAGCGGGAAGGTTAGAGACC. This codes for CSAPGLAGRLET. The full-length CDR3 reads as CSAPGLAGRLETQYF.

This clone was seen at least ten times. Relative to the germline gene, one junction end is altered; a read error may explain this. The CDR3 end lies 3 residues beyond the end of the read and is filled in from the germline J gene. V is TRBV7-7 and J is TRBJ2-7, with D perhaps TRBD2 (5 bases). The CDR3 is 13 residues long. Looked up from germline, CDR1 is SSHAT and CDR2 is FNYEAQ (reference sequence). The DNA read from the CDR3 is TGTGCTAGCAGCTTAGATTTCGGGGACGAG. Translated, it gives CASSLDFGDE. The whole CDR3 protein is CASSLDFGDEQYF.

About this clone: Coverage ceases 3 residues before the CDR3 finishes, and the germline J gene fills in the end. The chain employs TRBV7-9 and TRBJ1-1; TRBD1 aligns across 7 bases. Trimming took 6 bases from V and 0 from J; bases not matched to a gene: 1. Germline V gives CDR1 SEHNR, CDR2 FQNEAQ (reference sequence). The CDR3 is 13 amino acids. The CDR3 spells CASRQGMNTEAFF. CDR3 DNA (partial): TGTGCCAGCAGACAGGGGATGAACACTGAA.

This clone was counted at least ten times. The missing CDR3 end, 3 residues past where the read stops, is filled in from the germline J gene. The genes are TRBV28 and TRBJ2-7, with TRBD2 identical over 7 bases. Per the germline V gene, CDR1 is MDHEN and CDR2 is SYDVKM. V shed 5 bases and J 2 bases; nucleotides not matched to a gene: 9. CDR3 length equals 15 residues. The covered CDR3 bases are TGTGCCAGCAGTCCCCATAGCGGGTCTACCTACGAG. It yields the protein CASSPHSGSTYE. The whole CDR3 sequence is CASSPHSGSTYEQYF.

This clone was found many times. Sequencing ends 3 residues short of the CDR3 end; the germline J gene provides the rest. V usage is TRBV5-1 and J usage is TRBJ1-2; tentatively, D is TRBD1 (6 bases). CDR1 is SGHRS, CDR2 YFSETQ, per germline. The CDR3 length is 13 residues. The V end was cut by 4 bases, the J end by 2 bases, with 9 bases between. The DNA read from the CDR3 is TGCGCCAGCAGCCTACAGGGAAACTATGGC. This translates into CASSLQGNYG. The whole CDR3 region reads CASSLQGNYGYTF.

Worth noting for this clone: The CDR3 is cut off 3 residues early in the read; its end comes from the germline J gene. The chain is built from TRBV6-2 or TRBV6-3 and TRBJ1-2; D is undetermined. Germline V gene sequence: CDR1 MNHEY, CDR2 SVGEGT. This CDR3 is 16 amino acids long. CDR3 sequence reads: CASSDPISGRPDTYTF. Partial CDR3 DNA: TGTGCCAGCAGCGACCCCATTAGCGGGAGACCAGATACC.

A note on this clone: The DNA ends 3 residues before the CDR3 does, and the rest of the CDR3 is filled in from the germline J gene. This chain uses TRBV7-9 with TRBJ2-1, with 7 nucleotides matching TRBD1. V lost 3 bases to trimming and J lost 4 bases; unmatched junction nucleotides: 6. This CDR3 region has 15 residues. Germline V gene lookup returns CDR1 SEHNR and CDR2 FQNEAQ (reference sequence). CDR3 bases read: TGTGCCAGCAGCTTCTCACAGGGGACATACAATGAG. Amino acid sequence: CASSFSQGTYNE. The entire CDR3 is CASSFSQGTYNEQFF.